These 6 T cell receptor beta chains came from one sample sequenced in a study of a mutant IDH1 vaccine in newly diagnosed glioma. The sample's time point: baseline, week 1 (first vaccination visit). As for treatment: pre-vaccination baseline after standard-of-care therapy. The assay was immunoSEQ multiplex PCR, and TCRdb's table has in-frame clones only and misses some. The sample lists some 56,000 clones, about nine tenths occurring once. Sequenced material: PBMCs, taken from a glioma patient treated with radiotherapy, temozolomide or both. The receptors derive from a man aged 45-60 years with glioma.

The chain recombines TRBV7-3 with TRBJ2-7; D gene uncertain. V was clipped by 4 bases and J by 3 bases, with 7 bases between them. Germline CDR1 reads SGHTA; CDR2 reads FQGTGA. The CDR3 runs to 12 residues. The CDR3 protein is CASSSTGYEQYF. CDR3 nucleotides: TGTGCCAGCAGCTCTACGGGCTACGAGCAGTACTTC.

The chain recombines TRBV29-1 with TRBJ2-7, with a weak D call TRBD2 (6 bases). CDR3 size: 13 residues. The ends were cut back, 0 bases at V and 7 bases at J, with 13 bases in the middle. CDR1 and CDR2 (germline): SQVTM, ANQGSEA. The CDR3 region has the DNA TGCAGCGTTGAAGATGCGGGACTGAGGGAGCAGTACTTC. This translates into CSVEDAGLREQYF.

The rearrangement joins TRBV7-9 to TRBJ1-5; the D is unclear. CDR3 length: 15 amino acids. Trimming removed 1 base at V and 0 bases at J, with 7 bases between. Germline CDR1 SEHNR, CDR2 FQNEAQ (reference sequence). The CDR3 region has the DNA TGTGCCAGCAGCTTAGGCGGGTCTAGCAATCAGCCCCAGCATTTT. This codes for CASSLGGSSNQPQHF.

The V call is TRBV7-2, the J call TRBJ1-2; 7 bases are a match to TRBD1. With V trimmed by 5 bases and J by 2 bases, 2 bases remained unmatched. The germline CDR1 and CDR2 sequences are SGHTA and FQGNSA. The CDR3 runs 13 residues. For the CDR3, the DNA is TGTGCCAGCAGCATGGACAGGAACTATGGCTACACCTTC. This translates into CASSMDRNYGYTF.

This chain links TRBV2 with TRBJ2-5; 9 bases map to TRBD2. The CDR3 consists of 14 residues. CDR1 is SNHLY and CDR2 is FYNNEI in the germline V gene. V was clipped by 6 bases and J by 1 base; unmatched bases: 3. In DNA, the CDR3 is TGTGCCAGCAGGAAGACTAGCGGCCAAGAGACCCAGTACTTC. It yields the protein CASRKTSGQETQYF. Full variable domain (outside the CDR3, taken from reference TRBV2 and TRBJ2-5): EPEVTQTPSHQVTQMGQEVILRCVPISNHLYFYWYRQILGQKVEFLVSFYNNEISEKSEIFDDQFSVERPDGSNFTLKIRSTKLEDSAMYFCASRKTSGQETQYFGPGTRLLVL.

V is TRBV5-1 and J is TRBJ2-7; 11 bases agree with TRBD1. Germline CDR1 is SGHRS and CDR2 is YFSETQ. The CDR3 has 14 amino acids. Germline trimming cut 5 bases from V and 2 bases from J; bases unmatched to any gene: 3. The CDR3 protein is CASRWTGGPYEQYF. Written as DNA, the CDR3 is TGCGCCAGCAGATGGACAGGGGGCCCCTACGAGCAGTACTTC.